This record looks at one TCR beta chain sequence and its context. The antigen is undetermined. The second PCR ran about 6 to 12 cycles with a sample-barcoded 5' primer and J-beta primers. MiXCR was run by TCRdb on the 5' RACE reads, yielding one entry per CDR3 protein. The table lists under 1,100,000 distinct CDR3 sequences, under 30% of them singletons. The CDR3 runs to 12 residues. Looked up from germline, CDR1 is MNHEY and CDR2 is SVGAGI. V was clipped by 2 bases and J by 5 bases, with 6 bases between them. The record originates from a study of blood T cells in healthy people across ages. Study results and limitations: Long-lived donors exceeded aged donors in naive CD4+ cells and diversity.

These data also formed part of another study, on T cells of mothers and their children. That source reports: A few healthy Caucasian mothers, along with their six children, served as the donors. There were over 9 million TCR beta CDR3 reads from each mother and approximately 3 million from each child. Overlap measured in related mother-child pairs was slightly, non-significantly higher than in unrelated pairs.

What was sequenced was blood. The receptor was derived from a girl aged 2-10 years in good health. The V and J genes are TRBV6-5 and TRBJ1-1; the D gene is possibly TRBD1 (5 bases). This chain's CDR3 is CASSYGTTEAFF. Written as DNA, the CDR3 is TGTGCCAGCAGTTACGGGACGACTGAAGCTTTCTTT.